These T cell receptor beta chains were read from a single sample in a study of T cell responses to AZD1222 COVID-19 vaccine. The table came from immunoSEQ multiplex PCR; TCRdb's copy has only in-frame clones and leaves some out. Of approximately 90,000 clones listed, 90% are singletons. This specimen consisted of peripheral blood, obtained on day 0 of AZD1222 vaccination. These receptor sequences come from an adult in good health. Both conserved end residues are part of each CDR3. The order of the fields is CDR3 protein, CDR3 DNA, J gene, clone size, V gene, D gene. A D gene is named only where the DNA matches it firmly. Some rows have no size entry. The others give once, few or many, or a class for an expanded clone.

CDR3: CASSVGGYEQYF
DNA: TGTGCCAGCAGCGTCGGGGGCTACGAGCAGTACTTC
J: TRBJ2-7
size: once
V: TRBV7-8
D: NA

CDR3: CATSDASWERGYTF
DNA: TGTGCCACCAGTGATGCTTCGTGGGAGAGAGGCTACACCTTC
J: TRBJ1-2
size: NA
V: TRBV24-1
D: NA

CDR3: CASSLGDRLTYEQYF
DNA: TGTGCCAGCTCACTGGGGGACAGGCTAACCTACGAGCAGTACTTC
J: TRBJ2-7
size: NA
V: TRBV18
D: TRBD1

CDR3: CASSKDSRSPLHF
DNA: TGTGCCAGCAGCAAGGACAGTAGGTCACCCCTCCACTTT
J: TRBJ1-6
size: NA
V: TRBV7-3
D: NA

CDR3: CASSQDLGVGTEAFF
DNA: TGTGCCAGCAGCCAAGATCTGGGGGTAGGCACTGAAGCTTTCTTT
J: TRBJ1-1
size: NA
V: TRBV3-1/TRBV3-2
D: NA

CDR3: CASSFGGNGYTF
DNA: TGTGCCAGCAGTTTCGGGGGGAATGGCTACACCTTC
J: TRBJ1-2
size: once
V: TRBV12-3/TRBV12-4
D: NA

CDR3: CASSPPGPLSSEQFF
DNA: TGTGCCAGCAGTCCGCCCGGGCCCCTATCCAGTGAGCAGTTCTTC
J: TRBJ2-1
size: NA
V: TRBV6-5
D: NA

CDR3: CASSPPSGFGGYQETQYF
DNA: TGTGCCAGCAGCCCCCCCTCTGGGTTTGGGGGGTACCAAGAGACCCAGTACTTC
J: TRBJ2-5
size: NA
V: TRBV3-1/TRBV3-2
D: NA

CDR3: CASSGDLRYEQYF
DNA: TGTGCCAGCAGTGGGGACCTCAGGTACGAGCAGTACTTC
J: TRBJ2-7
size: NA
V: TRBV12-3/TRBV12-4
D: NA

CDR3: CASSQVKGDNSPLHF
DNA: TGCGCCAGCAGCCAAGTAAAGGGTGACAATTCACCCCTCCACTTT
J: TRBJ1-6
size: NA
V: TRBV4-1
D: NA

CDR3: CASSLDRYGYTF
DNA: TGTGCCAGCAGTTTAGACCGCTATGGCTACACCTTC
J: TRBJ1-2
size: NA
V: TRBV28
D: NA

CDR3: CASSLGTVNTGELFF
DNA: TGTGCCAGCAGTTTAGGTACGGTGAACACCGGGGAGCTGTTTTTT
J: TRBJ2-2
size: NA
V: TRBV27
D: NA

CDR3: CAISPSGQPQHF
DNA: TGTGCCATCAGCCCTTCTGGACAGCCCCAGCATTTT
J: TRBJ1-5
size: NA
V: TRBV10-3
D: NA

CDR3: CASSGRQGRGYGYTF
DNA: TGTGCCAGCAGCGGAAGACAGGGTAGGGGCTATGGCTACACCTTC
J: TRBJ1-2
size: NA
V: TRBV5-6
D: TRBD1

CDR3: CAWSIAGQETQYF
DNA: TGTGCCTGGTCAATAGCGGGGCAAGAGACCCAGTACTTC
J: TRBJ2-5
size: once
V: TRBV30
D: TRBD2

CDR3: CASSYSSPQRGSLNTEAFF
DNA: TGTGCCAGCAGTTACTCGAGTCCCCAAAGAGGGAGTCTGAACACTGAAGCTTTCTTT
J: TRBJ1-1
size: NA
V: TRBV6-2/TRBV6-3
D: NA

CDR3: CATSEYRGGYTF
DNA: TGTGCCACCAGTGAGTACAGGGGTGGCTACACCTTC
J: TRBJ1-2
size: NA
V: TRBV24-1
D: TRBD1

CDR3: CASSPMLPTQETQYF
DNA: TGTGCCAGCAGTCCTATGCTACCCACTCAAGAGACCCAGTACTTC
J: TRBJ2-5
size: NA
V: TRBV3-1/TRBV3-2
D: NA

CDR3: CASSSFSGSTDTQYF
DNA: TGTGCCAGCAGCTCGTTTAGCGGGAGCACAGATACGCAGTATTTT
J: TRBJ2-3
size: NA
V: TRBV11-2
D: TRBD2

CDR3: CASSIQGRNTEAFF
DNA: TGTGCCAGTAGTATCCAGGGGAGGAACACTGAAGCTTTCTTT
J: TRBJ1-1
size: NA
V: TRBV19
D: NA

CDR3: CASSAFRNSEAFF
DNA: TGTGCCAGCAGCGCATTCAGAAACTCTGAAGCTTTCTTT
J: TRBJ1-1
size: NA
V: TRBV7-3
D: NA

CDR3: CASSPGTANTEAFF
DNA: TGTGCCAGCAGTCCCGGGACAGCGAACACTGAAGCTTTCTTT
J: TRBJ1-1
size: few
V: TRBV7-9
D: TRBD1

CDR3: CASSLRALGNTGELFF
DNA: TGTGCCAGCAGCCTGAGAGCGTTGGGGAACACCGGGGAGCTGTTTTTT
J: TRBJ2-2
size: NA
V: TRBV4-2
D: NA

CDR3: CASSLASTSGGAGGYEQYF
DNA: TGTGCCAGCAGCTTAGCTTCGACTAGCGGGGGGGCAGGGGGTTACGAGCAGTACTTC
J: TRBJ2-7
size: NA
V: TRBV11-3
D: TRBD2

CDR3: CASSNTGSSYNEQFF
DNA: TGTGCCAGCAGTAACACAGGAAGCTCCTACAATGAGCAGTTCTTC
J: TRBJ2-1
size: NA
V: TRBV6-5
D: NA

CDR3: CAIRLDKNYGYTF
DNA: TGTGCCATCAGACTCGACAAAAACTATGGCTACACCTTC
J: TRBJ1-2
size: NA
V: TRBV10-3
D: NA

CDR3: CASSLRQRGQFF
DNA: TGTGCCAGCAGTTTACGCCAACGGGGGCAGTTTTTT
J: TRBJ2-2
size: NA
V: TRBV28
D: NA

CDR3: CASRPGGANYGYTF
DNA: TGTGCCAGCAGACCGGGGGGGGCCAACTATGGCTACACCTTC
J: TRBJ1-2
size: NA
V: TRBV7-9
D: NA